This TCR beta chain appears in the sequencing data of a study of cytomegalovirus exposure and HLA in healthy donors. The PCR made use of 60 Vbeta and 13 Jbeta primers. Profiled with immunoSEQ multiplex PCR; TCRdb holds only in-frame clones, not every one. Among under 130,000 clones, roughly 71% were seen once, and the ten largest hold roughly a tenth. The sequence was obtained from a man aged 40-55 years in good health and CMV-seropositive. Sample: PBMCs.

CDR3 in DNA: TGTGCCAGAAGCCGTGATCCGAACAGCGGGAGGGGAAACACCATATATTTT. Its protein is CARSRDPNSGRGNTIYF. V usage is TRBV5-3 and J usage is TRBJ1-3; unclear D gene. TRBV5-3 counts as an open reading frame of uncertain function. The CDR3 spans 17 residues. V was clipped by 4 bases and J by 4 bases, with 21 bases between them.